A selection of T cell receptor beta chains follows, all from one sample in a study of blood T cell repertoires in COVID-19. Profiled with immunoSEQ multiplex PCR; TCRdb holds only in-frame clones, not every one. The sample consists of about 63,000 clones, 79% of them appearing once. The sample comprised peripheral blood. Receptor source: a human donor in a cohort sampled during active COVID-19. The CDR3 runs from the conserved cysteine through the conserved F or W. The D gene is left open where the match is weak. A clone size is listed for some rows: how often the clone was seen (once, few, many), or a class if it is expanded.

DNA: TGTGCCAGCAGCTCTGGCGGGGCGGGCACAGATACGCAGTATTTT
CDR3: CASSSGGAGTDTQYF
D: NA
J: TRBJ2-3
size: NA
V: TRBV11-2

DNA: TGTGCCAGCAGTGAATTAGGGGGACCGGTCTACGAGCAGTACTTC
CDR3: CASSELGGPVYEQYF
D: NA
J: TRBJ2-7
size: NA
V: TRBV6-1

DNA: TGCGCCAGCAGCCAAGACATATCGGGACAGGGTAGGACTTTCTTT
CDR3: CASSQDISGQGRTFF
D: TRBD1
J: TRBJ1-1
size: many
V: TRBV4-3

DNA: TGTGCCAGCTCACCGACAGGGAGAGGTCAGCCCCAGCATTTT
CDR3: CASSPTGRGQPQHF
D: TRBD1
J: TRBJ1-5
size: NA
V: TRBV18

DNA: TGTGCCAGCTCAATGGACAGGCGCAGCTCCTACGAGCAGTACTTC
CDR3: CASSMDRRSSYEQYF
D: TRBD1
J: TRBJ2-7
size: NA
V: TRBV18

DNA: TGCAGTGCTAGAGATGTATACGAGCAGTACTTC
CDR3: CSARDVYEQYF
D: NA
J: TRBJ2-7
size: NA
V: TRBV20-1

DNA: TGTGCCTGGAGTGTACCGGGAGGGACCGGGGAGCTGTTTTTT
CDR3: CAWSVPGGTGELFF
D: TRBD2
J: TRBJ2-2
size: few
V: TRBV30

DNA: TGTGCCAGCAGCCAATTAATTGGTTCCCCGACTAGCGGGAGACACAACACCGGGGAGCTGTTTTTT
CDR3: CASSQLIGSPTSGRHNTGELFF
D: TRBD2
J: TRBJ2-2
size: NA
V: TRBV3-1/TRBV3-2

DNA: TGTGCCAGCAGTGCAAACTTGGTCGGGGAGCTGTTTTTT
CDR3: CASSANLVGELFF
D: NA
J: TRBJ2-2
size: NA
V: TRBV27

DNA: TGCGCCAGCAGCGGGGGACAGGGGGCAGGAGATACGCAGTATTTT
CDR3: CASSGGQGAGDTQYF
D: TRBD1
J: TRBJ2-3
size: few
V: TRBV5-1

DNA: TGTGCCAGCAGTTTGGGGCGAAAGGGGCAGTACTTC
CDR3: CASSLGRKGQYF
D: NA
J: TRBJ2-7
size: NA
V: TRBV28

DNA: TGTGCCAGCAGTTCCACGACAAATGGCTACACCTTC
CDR3: CASSSTTNGYTF
D: NA
J: TRBJ1-2
size: NA
V: TRBV27

DNA: TGTGCCAGCACCCCGGGGACAGGGAAACACTATGGCTACACCTTC
CDR3: CASTPGTGKHYGYTF
D: TRBD1
J: TRBJ1-2
size: NA
V: TRBV27

DNA: TGTGCCACCAGTGATTTGTCTAGCGGGAGGAATGAGCAGTTCTTC
CDR3: CATSDLSSGRNEQFF
D: TRBD2
J: TRBJ2-1
size: few
V: TRBV24-1

DNA: TGTGCCACCAGCAGAGTAGCTGGGACAGGCGACAACTATGGCTACACCTTC
CDR3: CATSRVAGTGDNYGYTF
D: TRBD1
J: TRBJ1-2
size: NA
V: TRBV15

DNA: TGTGCCAGCAGCCGGACAGTTAGCAATCAGCCCCAGCATTTT
CDR3: CASSRTVSNQPQHF
D: NA
J: TRBJ1-5
size: NA
V: TRBV3-1/TRBV3-2

DNA: TGTGCCAGCAGCTGGGGAACAGGGGGCACCGGGGAGCTGTTTTTT
CDR3: CASSWGTGGTGELFF
D: TRBD1
J: TRBJ2-2
size: NA
V: TRBV11-3

DNA: TGTGCCAGCACAAAAGGACAGGGAGGGACTGAGCAGTTCTTC
CDR3: CASTKGQGGTEQFF
D: NA
J: TRBJ2-1
size: NA
V: TRBV9

DNA: TGTGCCAGCAGCGCACGAATCGACAGGGGAGGCACAGATACGCAGTATTTT
CDR3: CASSARIDRGGTDTQYF
D: TRBD1
J: TRBJ2-3
size: NA
V: TRBV9

DNA: TGCGCCAGCAGCCAAACAACTAGGGCTGGCGCAGATACGCAGTATTTT
CDR3: CASSQTTRAGADTQYF
D: NA
J: TRBJ2-3
size: NA
V: TRBV4-1

DNA: TGTGCCAGCAGCCTCGAACGGACAGGGGGACAGGGAAAACTGTTTTTT
CDR3: CASSLERTGGQGKLFF
D: TRBD1
J: TRBJ1-4
size: NA
V: TRBV4-2

DNA: TGTGCCAGCAGCTCCCGGACTAGCGGGAGAAGTGGAGAGACCCAGTACTTC
CDR3: CASSSRTSGRSGETQYF
D: TRBD2
J: TRBJ2-5
size: NA
V: TRBV7-3

DNA: TGTGCCAGCAGCCCAGGACAGGGGGCTTACACTGAAGCTTTCTTT
CDR3: CASSPGQGAYTEAFF
D: TRBD1
J: TRBJ1-1
size: once
V: TRBV9

DNA: TGTGCCAGCAGCACAGGGGGGTCCGGGGAGCTGTTTTTT
CDR3: CASSTGGSGELFF
D: TRBD1
J: TRBJ2-2
size: NA
V: TRBV9

DNA: TGTGCCAGCAGCCAAGAGCCGGGGAACACTGAAGCTTTCTTT
CDR3: CASSQEPGNTEAFF
D: NA
J: TRBJ1-1
size: NA
V: TRBV4-2

DNA: TGTGCCAGCAGCTTGGTATCGGGGGAGCTGTTTTTT
CDR3: CASSLVSGELFF
D: NA
J: TRBJ2-2
size: few
V: TRBV5-5

DNA: TGTGCCAGCAGCCGAGACAGGGCCCTTACAGATACGCAGTATTTT
CDR3: CASSRDRALTDTQYF
D: TRBD1
J: TRBJ2-3
size: NA
V: TRBV14

DNA: TGTGCCAGCAGTACAATCTCTGGGGCCAACGTCCTGACTTTC
CDR3: CASSTISGANVLTF
D: NA
J: TRBJ2-6
size: NA
V: TRBV7-6

DNA: TGTGCCAGCAGTTACTCGACTACAAAGGGGGAATCACCCCTCCACTTT
CDR3: CASSYSTTKGESPLHF
D: NA
J: TRBJ1-6
size: once
V: TRBV6-5

DNA: TGTGCCAGCAGTTCCCCCGGGACACCTCACACTGAAGCTTTCTTT
CDR3: CASSSPGTPHTEAFF
D: NA
J: TRBJ1-1
size: NA
V: TRBV28

DNA: TGCGCCAGCAGCTTAAGCACAGCGGGGAACACTGAAGCTTTCTTT
CDR3: CASSLSTAGNTEAFF
D: NA
J: TRBJ1-1
size: NA
V: TRBV5-1

DNA: TGTGCTAGTGGGCAGGGGGCGAGCAATCAGCCCCAGCATTTT
CDR3: CASGQGASNQPQHF
D: TRBD1
J: TRBJ1-5
size: NA
V: TRBV12-5

DNA: TGTGCCAGCAGTTTGCCAACTCGACCTAGCGGGAGGACAGATACGCAGTATTTT
CDR3: CASSLPTRPSGRTDTQYF
D: TRBD2
J: TRBJ2-3
size: NA
V: TRBV28

DNA: TGTGCCAGCAGACAGGGCTATGAGCAGTTCTTC
CDR3: CASRQGYEQFF
D: NA
J: TRBJ2-1
size: NA
V: TRBV27

DNA: TGTGCCAGCAGTGAAGGGACTAGCGGGAGACAATACATCAGGGCCCAGTACTTC
CDR3: CASSEGTSGRQYIRAQYF
D: TRBD2
J: TRBJ2-5
size: NA
V: TRBV6-1

DNA: TGTGCCAGCAGCTTGGGGGCCACAGATACGCAGTATTTT
CDR3: CASSLGATDTQYF
D: NA
J: TRBJ2-3
size: NA
V: TRBV7-2

DNA: TGTGCCAGCAGTCAGGGCAGGGGACAAGCCGGGGAGCTGTTTTTT
CDR3: CASSQGRGQAGELFF
D: NA
J: TRBJ2-2
size: NA
V: TRBV7-7

DNA: TGTGCCAGCAGCCCCCGGACTAGCGGCTACGAGCAGTACTTC
CDR3: CASSPRTSGYEQYF
D: TRBD2
J: TRBJ2-7
size: few
V: TRBV7-8

DNA: TGCGCCAGCAGCCGAACCCCGATTACTAGCGGGAGTGTGAATGAGCAGTTCTTC
CDR3: CASSRTPITSGSVNEQFF
D: TRBD2
J: TRBJ2-1
size: few
V: TRBV4-1

DNA: TGCGCCAGCAGCCAGACTACCAGCGTCCCCACTGAAGCTTTCTTT
CDR3: CASSQTTSVPTEAFF
D: NA
J: TRBJ1-1
size: NA
V: TRBV4-1

DNA: TGTGCCAGCAGCTCGGGACAGACCAAAAACATTCAGTACTTC
CDR3: CASSSGQTKNIQYF
D: TRBD1
J: TRBJ2-4
size: NA
V: TRBV11-3

DNA: TGTGCCAGCAGCCCCTCGGGGTACGAGCAGTACTTC
CDR3: CASSPSGYEQYF
D: NA
J: TRBJ2-7
size: NA
V: TRBV7-2

DNA: TGCGCCAGCAGCCCCAGGCGGGAGAAATCCGACGAGCAGTACTTC
CDR3: CASSPRREKSDEQYF
D: TRBD2
J: TRBJ2-7
size: NA
V: TRBV5-1

DNA: TGTGCCAGCAGCGTGGTCGGTAGAAATGAGCAGTTCTTC
CDR3: CASSVVGRNEQFF
D: NA
J: TRBJ2-1
size: NA
V: TRBV5-5

DNA: TGCGCCAGCCAGCGGGAGGGACCAGATACGCAGTATTTT
CDR3: CASQREGPDTQYF
D: TRBD2
J: TRBJ2-3
size: NA
V: TRBV5-1